The rows below give T cell receptor beta chains drawn from one sample of a study of T-cell memory formation after mild COVID-19. Using its own MiXCR run on the 5' RACE reads, TCRdb lists one record per CDR3 protein. The sample contains 300,000 to 400,000 distinct CDR3 sequences, approximately 13% of which appear only once. The sample taken for sequencing was PBMCs or a T cell subset sorted from them (not recorded which). These receptor sequences come from a young man who had mild COVID-19 (a few samples of this study predate the infection). Cell type and time point are not known. Each CDR3 is given with its conserved first and last residue. D genes are given only for firm matches. For some rows the clone size is stated as once, few or many, or as a class when expanded; others skip it.

TRBV7-9,.,TRBJ1-4,.,TGTGCCAGCAGCCGCGACAGTCAACTGTTTTTT,CASSRDSQLFF
TRBV4-2,many,TRBJ1-5,.,TGTGCCAGCAGCCAAGAGGATGGGGATCAGCCCCAGCATTTT,CASSQEDGDQPQHF
TRBV28,.,TRBJ1-5,.,TGTGCCAGCAGTTTGTCCCGAAGGGGTAATCAGCCCCAGCATTTT,CASSLSRRGNQPQHF
TRBV6-6,.,TRBJ1-1,.,TGTGCCAGCAGTGATCAGGTAGCAACTGAAGCTTTCTTT,CASSDQVATEAFF
TRBV7-9,few,TRBJ2-5,.,TGTGCCAGCAGCTTAACGGGTAACCTAGCGGAGACCCAGTACTTC,CASSLTGNLAETQYF
TRBV7-9,.,TRBJ2-3,TRBD1,TGTGCCAGCAGCTTAAAACAGGGGCGCACAGATACGCAGTATTTT,CASSLKQGRTDTQYF
TRBV2,.,TRBJ2-1,TRBD1,TGTGCCAGCAGGGGACAGCCGGCCTACAATGAGCAGTTCTTC,CASRGQPAYNEQFF
TRBV28,.,TRBJ2-3,.,TGTGCCAGCAGTTTTCCCTCTACGGCTCATACGCAGTATTTT,CASSFPSTAHTQYF
TRBV30,.,TRBJ2-1,TRBD2,TGTGCCGGCCACGGGAGGTACAATGAGCAGTTCTTC,CAGHGRYNEQFF
TRBV9,once,TRBJ2-2,TRBD1,TGTGCCAGCAGCCCAAGGGACAGGGGGGCCGGGGAGCTGTTTTTT,CASSPRDRGAGELFF
TRBV20-1,.,TRBJ1-1,.,TGCAGTGCTAGAAGGCCCCGGGGGACTGAAGCTTTCTTT,CSARRPRGTEAFF
TRBV4-1,.,TRBJ2-5,.,TGCGCCAGCAGCCAAACTACGGTGCAAGAGACCCAGTACTTC,CASSQTTVQETQYF
TRBV4-2,.,TRBJ1-2,.,TGTGCCAGCAGCCAAGGAGGGGAGTGGGACTATGGCTACACCTTC,CASSQGGEWDYGYTF
TRBV25-1,many,TRBJ1-6,.,TGTGCCAGCAGTGAAGTTGGAAGCAGGGCACCTCTCCACTTT,CASSEVGSRAPLHF
TRBV24-1,.,TRBJ1-2,TRBD1,TGTGCCACCAGTGGGGTCACAGGGGATGGGAACTATGGCTACACCTTC,CATSGVTGDGNYGYTF
TRBV5-1,many,TRBJ2-1,.,TGCGCCAGCAGCTTGGGCCTCCCTTGGGATGAGCAGTTCTTC,CASSLGLPWDEQFF
TRBV4-3,many,TRBJ2-4,TRBD2,TGCGCCAGCAGCCCTGGACTAGCGGGGGGGCCGAGGCTCGGGAAAGAGTACTTC,CASSPGLAGGPRLGKEYF
TRBV6-5,many,TRBJ1-6,.,TGTGCCAGCAACCATCGAGGGGGGAGGAATTCACCCCTCCACTTT,CASNHRGGRNSPLHF
TRBV7-3,many,TRBJ2-1,.,TGTGCCAGCAGCTGGACAGAGAGTGGTGAGCAGTTCTTC,CASSWTESGEQFF
TRBV7-2,.,TRBJ2-3,.,TGTGCCAGCAGCTTAGTGGACGGGAGCACAGATACGCAGTATTTT,CASSLVDGSTDTQYF
TRBV4-3,few,TRBJ2-3,.,TGCGCCAGCAGCCAAGATCAGGGCGTCGGTCCCCAACCGTTTACGCAGTATTTT,CASSQDQGVGPQPFTQYF
TRBV28,many,TRBJ2-1,.,TGTGCCAGCAGGGAGGGAGCAAGAACGATTAACAATGAGCAGTTCTTC,CASREGARTINNEQFF
TRBV9,.,TRBJ2-1,.,TGTGCCAGCAGCGTAGCAGGGCTCAATGAGCAGTTCTTC,CASSVAGLNEQFF
TRBV24-1,few,TRBJ2-3,TRBD1,TGTGCCACCATCTTCGGACAGGGTCTTTCAGATACGCAGTATTTT,CATIFGQGLSDTQYF
TRBV6-2/TRBV6-3,few,TRBJ2-7,.,TGTGCCAGCAGCTTCGATCCGACCTACGAGCAGTACTTC,CASSFDPTYEQYF
TRBV25-1,.,TRBJ1-1,.,TGTGCCAGCATTCACGGTAGTCCTCTGAACACTGAAGCTTTCTTT,CASIHGSPLNTEAFF
TRBV7-2,many,TRBJ2-3,TRBD2,TGTGCCAGCAGCCTGACGGGACTAGCGGGGGTTAGCACAGATACGCAGTATTTT,CASSLTGLAGVSTDTQYF
TRBV14,.,TRBJ2-1,.,TGTGCCAGCAGCCGGGCACTCTACAATGAGCAGTTCTTC,CASSRALYNEQFF
TRBV7-2,.,TRBJ1-2,.,TGTGCCAGCAGCCCCCGGGACGGACTTTCTAACTATGGCTACACCTTC,CASSPRDGLSNYGYTF
TRBV2,.,TRBJ2-2,.,TGTGCCAGCAGTGACGTGGGCCGGAACACCGGGGAGCTGTTTTTT,CASSDVGRNTGELFF
TRBV7-9,few,TRBJ2-1,.,TGTGCCAGCACTCTCCAACAGGGTATTGAGCAGTTCTTC,CASTLQQGIEQFF
TRBV18,.,TRBJ1-1,TRBD1,TGTGCCAGCTCACCCAATTTGGCCCAGGGGGGGTCGAACACTGAAGCTTTCTTT,CASSPNLAQGGSNTEAFF
TRBV4-1,once,TRBJ1-2,.,TGCGCCAGCAGAACCATGCAGGGCGTATATGGCTACACCTTC,CASRTMQGVYGYTF
TRBV5-1,.,TRBJ2-7,.,TGCGCCAGCAGCTGGGGAAGGATTCCCTACCAGCAGTACTTC,CASSWGRIPYQQYF
TRBV5-6,few,TRBJ2-5,.,TGTGCCAGCAGCGCGTCGGACCAAGAGACCCAGTACTTC,CASSASDQETQYF
TRBV20-1,.,TRBJ2-4,TRBD2,TGCAGTGCTAGGCTGCTAGCGGGGGCACCAGCCAAAAACATTCAGTACTTC,CSARLLAGAPAKNIQYF
TRBV20-1,.,TRBJ2-1,.,TGCAGTGCTAGAGTTAGGGAAGGTATTGGATACAATGAGCAGTTCTTC,CSARVREGIGYNEQFF
TRBV7-2,many,TRBJ2-7,.,TGTGCCAGCAGCTTACCAGGGTACGAGCAGTACTTC,CASSLPGYEQYF
TRBV5-1,many,TRBJ1-4,TRBD1,TGCGCCAGCAGCTTGAAGGGACAGGGCGCAACTAATGAAAAACTGTTTTTT,CASSLKGQGATNEKLFF
TRBV7-9,.,TRBJ2-7,TRBD1,TGTGCCACCAGGAGTGGGACAGGGCCCTACGAGCAGTACTTC,CATRSGTGPYEQYF
TRBV5-4,.,TRBJ2-7,.,TGTGCCATGGGGGCAGCCCCGAACGAGCAGTACTTC,CAMGAAPNEQYF
TRBV6-2/TRBV6-3,.,TRBJ2-7,.,TGTGCCAGCAGCCCTATCGACAGGGACTTGGGCGAGCAGTACTTC,CASSPIDRDLGEQYF
TRBV6-6,.,TRBJ2-5,.,TGTGCCAGCACCGAGGACCCCATCGGGGAGACCCAGTACTTC,CASTEDPIGETQYF
TRBV5-1,.,TRBJ2-1,.,TGCGCCAGCCGGCCCCGGGACTTCCCACTCGACTACTCCTACAATGAGCAGTTCTTC,CASRPRDFPLDYSYNEQFF
TRBV7-3,few,TRBJ2-1,TRBD2,TGTGCCAGCAGTTCAACTAGCGGGGAGAACAATGAGCAGTTCTTC,CASSSTSGENNEQFF
TRBV7-6,.,TRBJ2-1,TRBD1,TGTGCCAGCAGCATACCGGGGACAGGGGGCGTCTATGAGCAGTTCTTC,CASSIPGTGGVYEQFF
TRBV6-5,.,TRBJ1-2,.,TGTGCCAGCAGTTCACAGAGGCAGTTTGGCTACACCTTC,CASSSQRQFGYTF
TRBV20-1,.,TRBJ1-2,.,TGCAGTGCTTCAAGCGGGGGTTTCTATGGCTACACCTTC,CSASSGGFYGYTF
TRBV12-3/TRBV12-4,many,TRBJ2-1,.,TGTGCCAGCAGTTTTTTGGGCAATGAGCAGTTCTTC,CASSFLGNEQFF
TRBV6-5,.,TRBJ2-5,.,TGTGCCAGCAGTTACAGTCTTGTTCAAGAGACCCAGTACTTC,CASSYSLVQETQYF
TRBV7-9,.,TRBJ2-3,.,TGTGCCAGCCCCGGGCCAGGGGTGAGCACAGATACGCAGTATTTT,CASPGPGVSTDTQYF